This T cell receptor beta chain was sequenced during a study of T cells in Graves' hyperthyroidism and ophthalmopathy. A patient was excluded if there was uncontrolled infection, other autoimmune disease, pregnancy or lactation. Looked up from germline, CDR1 is LGHNA and CDR2 is YSLEER. This CDR3 is 15 amino acids long. V was clipped by 2 bases and J by 1 base, with 11 bases between them. TCR beta CDR3 sequences were amplified from RNA transcripts. HTBI primers were employed in a first-round RT-PCR of the TCR CDR3. A single record per CDR3 protein comes from TCRdb applying MiXCR to the multiplex PCR reads. Here the sample spans around 720,000 distinct CDR3 sequences, about 35% being singletons.

The clonotype was recovered from a woman between 35 and 50 years old with Graves' hyperthyroidism. Material: blood. This chain connects TRBV4-3 to TRBJ1-1; unclear D gene. CDR3 coding DNA: TGCGCCAGCAGCCAATCCCTCCTGGAGAACACTGAAGCTTTCTTT. It codes for CASSQSLLENTEAFF.